Below are 7 T cell receptor beta chains sequenced from a single sample in a study of T-cell reconstitution after alpha-beta-depleted transplantation in children. As it was prepared, the TCRbeta library received unique molecular identifiers. TCRdb recomputed calls from the PCR reads with MiXCR, one row per CDR3 protein. The sample includes approximately 170,000 distinct CDR3 sequences, over 8.5% of them seen just once. The input for sequencing was PBMCs, taken before TCRalphabeta/CD19-depleted stem cell transplant. Source of these receptors: a boy aged 2 to 10 with acute myeloid leukemia, due to receive a stem cell transplant.

This clonotype has at least ten counts. This chain connects TRBV20-1 to TRBJ2-5, with 7 bases lining up with TRBD2. Germline trimming cut 0 bases from V and 2 bases from J; bases unmatched to any gene: 6. The CDR3 spans 15 residues. Germline V CDR1 and CDR2: DFQATT, SNEGSKA (reference sequence). The CDR3 protein is CSARDGGLPQETQYF. The CDR3 nucleotides are TGCAGTGCTAGAGATGGGGGACTACCACAAGAGACCCAGTACTTC.

At least ten counts were recorded for this clonotype. The rearrangement joins TRBV4-1 to TRBJ2-5; no clear D gene. The CDR3 contains 15 residues. CDR1 is MGHRA, CDR2 YSYEKL, per germline. Trimming took off 0 bases at V and 5 bases at J, with 13 bases between the two ends. In DNA, the CDR3 is TGCGCCAGCAGCCAAGATCCCTTTCCTCGGGAGACCCAGTACTTC. The encoded protein is CASSQDPFPRETQYF.

As to this clonotype: A much larger clone sits a single nucleotide away, making a read error possible. The chain combines TRBV24-1 with TRBJ2-3; D gene uncertain. Per the germline V gene, CDR1 is KGHDR and CDR2 is SFDVKD. The CDR3 runs 17 residues. CDR3 sequence reads: CATSDPRRTSSTDTQYF. In DNA form, the CDR3 reads TGTGCTACCAGTGACCCACGGAGAACCTCTAGCACAGATACGCAGTATTTT.

The table lists this clonotype with many counts. This chain links TRBV28 with TRBJ2-1; D is ambiguous. The CDR3 consists of 13 residues. V dropped 5 bases and J dropped 15 bases, with 20 bases sitting between them. The germline V gene encodes CDR1 MDHEN and CDR2 SYDVKM. This CDR3 is CASSSALTLSRFF. In DNA form, the CDR3 reads TGTGCCAGCAGTAGCGCCCTGACTCTATCGCGGTTCTTC.

In its sample, this clonotype was seen many times. The V and J genes are TRBV20-1 and TRBJ1-1, with TRBD1 as a possible D gene (6 bases). CDR1 and CDR2 from the germline V gene are DFQATT and SNEGSKA (reference sequence). The germline V and J ends were trimmed by 5 bases and 6 bases, with 22 bases remaining between them. The CDR3 is 15 amino acids. CDR3 protein: CSAWGEQGRVAEAFF. The CDR3 DNA sequence: TGCAGTGCTTGGGGGGAACAGGGTCGGGTCGCTGAAGCTTTCTTT.

This clonotype was seen many times. V usage is TRBV29-1 and J usage is TRBJ1-5; possibly TRBD1 for D (5 bases). The CDR3 contains 14 residues. CDR1 is SQVTM and CDR2 is ANQGSEA in the germline V gene. V dropped 4 bases and J dropped 0 bases, with 10 bases sitting between them. CDR3 DNA: TGCAGCGTTGCGGGGGGAGATAGCAATCAGCCCCAGCATTTT. Its translation is CSVAGGDSNQPQHF.

Only one count was recorded for this clonotype. This may be a read error: a much more frequent sequence differs by one nucleotide. In DNA form, the CDR3 reads TGCGCCAACAGCTTGGTATCTTGGGAGACCCAGTACTTC. This codes for CANSLVSWETQYF. This chain uses TRBV5-1 with TRBJ2-5, with unresolved D. This CDR3 is 13 amino acids long. CDR1 is SGHRS, CDR2 YFSETQ, per germline.